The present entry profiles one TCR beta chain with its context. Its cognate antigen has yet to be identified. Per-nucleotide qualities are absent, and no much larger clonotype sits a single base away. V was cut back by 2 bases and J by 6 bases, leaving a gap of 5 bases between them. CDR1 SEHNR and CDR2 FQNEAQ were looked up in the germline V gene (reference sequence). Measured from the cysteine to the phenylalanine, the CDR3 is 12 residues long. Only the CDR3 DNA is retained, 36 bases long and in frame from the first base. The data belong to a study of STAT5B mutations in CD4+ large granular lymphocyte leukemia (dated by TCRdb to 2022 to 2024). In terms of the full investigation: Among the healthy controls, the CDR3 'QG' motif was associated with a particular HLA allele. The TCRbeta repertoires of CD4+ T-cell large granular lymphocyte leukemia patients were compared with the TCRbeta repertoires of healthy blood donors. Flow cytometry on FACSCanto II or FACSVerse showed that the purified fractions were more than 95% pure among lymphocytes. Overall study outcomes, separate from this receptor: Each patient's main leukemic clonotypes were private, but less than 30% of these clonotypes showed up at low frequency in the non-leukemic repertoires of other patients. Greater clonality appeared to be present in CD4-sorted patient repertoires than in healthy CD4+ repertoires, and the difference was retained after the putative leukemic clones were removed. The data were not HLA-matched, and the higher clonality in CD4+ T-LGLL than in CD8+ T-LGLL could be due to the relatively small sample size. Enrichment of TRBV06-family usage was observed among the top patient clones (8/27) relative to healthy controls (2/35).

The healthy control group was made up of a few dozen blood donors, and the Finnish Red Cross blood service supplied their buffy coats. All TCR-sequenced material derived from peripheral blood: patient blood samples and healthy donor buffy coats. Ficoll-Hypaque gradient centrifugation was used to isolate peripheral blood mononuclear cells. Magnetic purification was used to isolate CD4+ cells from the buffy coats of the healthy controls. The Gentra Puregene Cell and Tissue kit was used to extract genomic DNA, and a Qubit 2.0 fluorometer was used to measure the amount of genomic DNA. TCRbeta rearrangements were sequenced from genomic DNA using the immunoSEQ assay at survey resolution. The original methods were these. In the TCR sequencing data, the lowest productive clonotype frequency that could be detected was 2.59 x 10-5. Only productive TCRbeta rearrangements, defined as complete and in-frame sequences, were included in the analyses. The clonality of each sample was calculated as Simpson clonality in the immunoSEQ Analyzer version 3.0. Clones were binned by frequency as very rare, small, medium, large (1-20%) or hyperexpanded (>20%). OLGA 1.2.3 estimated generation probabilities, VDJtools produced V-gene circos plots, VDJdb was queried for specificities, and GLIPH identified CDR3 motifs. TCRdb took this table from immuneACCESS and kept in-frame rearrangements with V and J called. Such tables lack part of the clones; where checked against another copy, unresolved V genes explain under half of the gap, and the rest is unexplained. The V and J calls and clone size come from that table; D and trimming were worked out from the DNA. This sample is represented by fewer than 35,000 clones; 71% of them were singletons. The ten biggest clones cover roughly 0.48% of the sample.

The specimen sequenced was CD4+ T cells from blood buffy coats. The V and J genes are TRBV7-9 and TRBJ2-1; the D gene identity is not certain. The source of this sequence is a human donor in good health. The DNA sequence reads TGTGCCAGCAGCTTATTTGGCAATGAGCAGTTCTTC. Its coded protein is CASSLFGNEQFF.